This TCR beta chain was sequenced in a study of shared clonotypes between healthy human individuals. Overall study context: Three plates each covered CD4 naive and memory; CD8 naive two, CD8 memory one.

Naive CD45RA+ and memory CD45RA-negative subsets were split from CD4+ cells. Clones were read by immunoSEQ multiplex PCR, and TCRdb kept only the in-frame ones, dropping some. This table holds 1,500,000 or so clones, roughly 96% found once. From germline, CDR1 is SGHRS and CDR2 YFSETQ. Trimming at V came to 0 bases and at J to 3 bases, leaving 12 bases not matched to a gene. This CDR3 has 18 amino acids. Sequenced sample: naive CD4+ T cells sorted from blood. Subset noted: CD45RA+ positively selected. This TCR came from a young man in good health. The chain combines TRBV5-1 with TRBJ2-7, with 10 bases identical to TRBD2. CDR3 sequence: CASSLGASGSLRDYEQYF. CDR3 bases: TGCGCCAGCAGCTTGGGAGCTAGCGGGAGCTTAAGGGACTACGAGCAGTACTTC.